Shown below are 20 T cell receptor beta chains from a single sample sequenced in a study of regulatory T cells in long-lasting Graves disease. Stated time point: newly diagnosed GD, antithyroid drugs for less than 3 months. Following extraction of RNA from PBMCs, that RNA was used to make the TCR library. Investigators prepared the TCR beta libraries by applying iRepertoire HTBI primers and Arm-PCR of CDR3 regions. MiXCR was run by TCRdb on the multiplex PCR reads, yielding one entry per CDR3 protein. The data show some 230,000 distinct CDR3 sequences, around 19% seen once. This specimen consisted of peripheral blood mononuclear cells (PBMCs), obtained at new diagnosis, from a patient treated with antithyroid drugs. All receptors come from a female donor with Graves disease.

J is TRBJ1-1 and V is TRBV7-9, with 10 bases aligning to TRBD1. V dropped 5 bases and J dropped 4; count of bases not matched to a gene: 7. The CDR3 sequence is 15 residues long. CDR1 is SEHNR and CDR2 is FQNEAQ in the germline V gene (reference sequence). The CDR3 loop reads CASSKMTGGITEAFF. The CDR3 DNA follows: TGTGCCAGCAGCAAAATGACAGGGGGCATCACTGAAGCTTTCTTT.

This clonotype was seen at least ten times. The chain joins TRBV10-3 to TRBJ1-6, with 7 bases lining up with TRBD1. V shed 7 bases, J shed 10 bases, and the junction held 7 bases outside the gene matches. The CDR3 runs 13 residues. Germline values: CDR1 ENHRY, CDR2 SYGVKD. CDR3 sequence (DNA): TGTGCCATCAATTCAGGGGGAGGATCACCCCTCCACTTT. The encoded protein is CAINSGGGSPLHF.

This clonotype was found many times. The chain links TRBV27 to TRBJ2-1, with 8 bases aligning to TRBD1. Germline V gene lookup returns CDR1 MNHEY and CDR2 SMNVEV (reference sequence). This CDR3 is built from 15 residues. Germline trimming cut 5 bases from V and 6 bases from J; bases unmatched to any gene: 9. In DNA form, the CDR3 reads TGTGCCAGCAGTCTCCTCCGGGACAGGCCCAATGAGCAGTTCTTC. This sequence encodes CASSLLRDRPNEQFF.

This clonotype appeared once. The CDR3 region has the DNA TGTGCCAGCAGCTACTCCCGGGACAGGGCCTACGAGCAGTACTTC. This translates into CASSYSRDRAYEQYF. This chain uses TRBV7-9 with TRBJ2-7; 9 nucleotides align to TRBD1. Germline V CDR1 and CDR2: SEHNR, FQNEAQ (reference sequence). This CDR3 is built from 15 residues. J was trimmed by 2 bases and V by 4 bases; bases with no gene match: 6.

The rearrangement joins TRBV18 to TRBJ2-1, with TRBD1 as a possible D gene (6 bases). CDR1 KGHSH and CDR2 LQKENI come from the germline V gene. The CDR3 runs to 13 residues. The V gene lost 3 bases and the J gene lost 5 bases, with 8 bases spanning the gap. The CDR3 sequence is CASSPGQHNEQFF. The CDR3, as DNA: TGTGCCAGCTCACCCGGACAGCACAATGAGCAGTTCTTC.

The V gene is TRBV3-1, the J gene TRBJ2-3; the D gene is possibly TRBD1 (5 bases). The CDR3 has 16 amino acids. Germline assignment: CDR1 LGHDT and CDR2 YNNKEL (reference sequence). V was pared by 3 bases and J by 4 bases, with 17 bases between. In DNA, the CDR3 is TGTGCCAGCAGCCAGATGGGCCGTAGGGGCGCAGATACGCAGTATTTT. This sequence encodes CASSQMGRRGADTQYF.

A remark on this clonotype: This sequence may be a read error, since a much larger clone differs from it by one base. The chain recombines TRBV5-4 with TRBJ1-2; D is undetermined. The CDR3 loop spans 12 amino acids. The V gene's germline CDR1 is SGHNT and CDR2 YYREEE (reference sequence). DNA of the CDR3: TGTGCCAGCAGCTCGGACTGGGATGGCTACAGCTTC. It yields the protein CASSSDWDGYSF.

This clonotype was found a few times. The gene calls are TRBV20-1 and TRBJ2-7, with TRBD1 matching 10 bases. CDR3 length: 13 amino acids. Germline V gene data show CDR1 as DFQATT and CDR2 as SNEGSKA (reference sequence). The J segment lost 3 bases and the V segment lost 6 bases, leaving 5 bases of the junction unmatched. The CDR3 coding sequence is TGCAGTGCCCCGGGACAGGGGAACTACGAGCAGTACTTC. The encoded protein is CSAPGQGNYEQYF.

The CDR3: CASSKTSEERDTQYF. The CDR3 DNA reads TGTGCCAGCAGTAAGACTAGCGAGGAACGAGATACGCAGTATTTT. V gene TRBV6-2 or TRBV6-3 combines with J gene TRBJ2-3, with TRBD2 matching over 8 bases. The CDR3 contains 15 residues. Germline loops: CDR1 MNHEY, CDR2 SVGEGT. With 5 bases clipped from V and 5 bases from J, the junction kept 9 bases outside the gene matches.

The J gene is TRBJ1-1, the V gene TRBV12-3 or TRBV12-4, with D possibly being TRBD1 (5 bases). CDR3 length equals 15 residues. Between the trimmed V and J ends, which lost 1 base and 1 base, there was a span of 10 bases. This CDR3 reads CASSLGGPSNTEAFF. The CDR3 coding sequence is TGTGCCAGCAGTTTAGGGGGCCCGTCGAACACTGAAGCTTTCTTT.

This clonotype came up a few times. This may come from a read error, since a much larger clone is one base off. This chain joins TRBV19 and TRBJ2-5, with 7 bases that match TRBD1. This CDR3 region has 15 residues. Germline V gene data show CDR1 as LNHDA and CDR2 as SQIVND (reference sequence). CDR3 DNA sequence: TGTGCCAGTAGTCCCGGGGACAGTCACCAAGAGACCCGGTACTTC. Its translation: CASSPGDSHQETRYF.

This clonotype showed up many times. The chain links TRBV11-3 to TRBJ1-1; 7 bases are shared with TRBD1. Germline V gene sequence: CDR1 SGHNT, CDR2 YENEEA. The V and J ends lost 5 bases and 2 bases, in that order; junction bases with no gene match: 5. The CDR3 has 14 residues. DNA for the CDR3: TGTGCCAGCAGCACCACAGGGGTAAACACTGAAGCTTTCTTT. Protein sequence: CASSTTGVNTEAFF.

This clonotype was seen at least ten times. The V call is TRBV2, the J call TRBJ1-5; no reliable D call. This CDR3 is 14 amino acids long. Per germline, CDR1 SNHLY and CDR2 FYNNEI. Trimming took off 1 base at V and 6 bases at J, with 10 bases between the two ends. DNA of the CDR3: TGTGCCAGCAGTGAAGAAGCCCGGGTTCAGCCCCAGCATTTT. It specifies CASSEEARVQPQHF.

This rearrangement joins TRBV11-2 to TRBJ2-2, with D perhaps being TRBD1 or TRBD2 (5 bases each). The CDR3 covers 14 residues. CDR1 and CDR2 from the germline V gene are SGHAT and FQNNGV. The germline V and J ends were trimmed by 5 bases and 4 bases, with 11 bases remaining between them. The CDR3 sequence is CASSMGRITGELFF. The CDR3 DNA is TGTGCCAGCAGCATGGGACGGATCACCGGGGAGCTGTTTTTT. Filled out from reference TRBV11-2 and TRBJ2-2, the complete variable domain reads EAGVAQSPRYKIIEKRQSVAFWCNPISGHATLYWYQQILGQGPKLLIQFQNNGVVDDSQLPKDRFSAERLKGVDSTLKIQPAKLEDSAVYLCASSMGRITGELFFGEGSRLTVL.

This clonotype came up many times. The genes are TRBV11-3 and TRBJ1-1; D not resolved. Trimming removed 5 bases from V and 7 bases from J, with 14 bases in between. Germline V gene lookup returns CDR1 SGHNT and CDR2 YENEEA. The CDR3 length is 13 residues. Here the CDR3 DNA reads TGTGCCAGCAGCCGGGATGGGCAAGGTGAAGCTTTCTTT. It specifies CASSRDGQGEAFF.

At least ten counts were recorded for this clonotype. This chain connects TRBV20-1 to TRBJ1-3; the match to TRBD1 covers 7 bases. Germline assignment: CDR1 DFQATT and CDR2 SNEGSKA (reference sequence). J gave up 1 base and V 4 bases, and 1 base lay outside the gene matches. The CDR3 is 13 amino acids. This chain's CDR3 is CSATQGSGNTIYF. The DNA for the CDR3 is TGCAGTGCTACACAGGGGTCTGGAAACACCATATATTTT.

This clonotype has at least ten counts. This rearrangement joins TRBV20-1 to TRBJ1-4; D uncertain. The CDR3 contains 12 residues. CDR1 and CDR2 (germline): DFQATT, SNEGSKA (reference sequence). The V end was cut by 5 bases, the J end by 0 bases, with 4 bases between. The CDR3 nucleotides are TGCAGTGCTGTTGCAACTAATGAAAAACTGTTTTTT. It is translated as CSAVATNEKLFF.

The J gene is TRBJ2-2, the V gene TRBV12-3 or TRBV12-4; no firm D call. The CDR3 consists of 14 residues. Trimming shortened V by 3 bases and J by 3 bases, and 8 bases separated the two germline ends. This chain's CDR3 is CASSFSTYTGELFF. The CDR3 DNA reads TGTGCCAGCAGTTTTAGCACCTACACCGGGGAGCTGTTTTTT.

In this sample, this clonotype turned up many times. This chain joins TRBV2 and TRBJ2-1; no definite D call. CDR3 length equals 15 residues. Trimming left V 4 bases short and J 0 bases short, with 10 bases between. The germline gives CDR1 SNHLY, CDR2 FYNNEI. The CDR3: CASSADGSSYNEQFF. In DNA, the CDR3 is TGTGCCAGCAGTGCTGACGGTAGCTCCTACAATGAGCAGTTCTTC.

Ten or more counts support this clonotype. The chain couples TRBV24-1 to TRBJ1-5; no clear D gene. The CDR3 has 17 amino acids. CDR1 KGHDR and CDR2 SFDVKD come from the germline V gene. V was shortened by 7 bases and J by 2 bases, with 20 bases between the two germline ends. The DNA for the CDR3 is TGTGCCACCAGCCTTTGTCTTGAGACGGGGTGCAATCAGCCCCAGCATTTT. Translation: CATSLCLETGCNQPQHF.